The 7 T cell receptor beta chains reported below all come from one sample, sequenced in a study of T cells in women clearing cervical HPV infection. The protocol was immunoSEQ multiplex PCR, while the TCRdb copy is restricted to in-frame clones and leaves out a portion. This table lists about 12,000 clones. Input material: blood buffy coat. These receptors were taken from a woman aged 18 to 75 with a cervical HPV16 infection that either progressed to CIN3+ or cleared (not recorded which).

The CDR3 sequence is CASLSGGAFYEQYF. The CDR3 DNA, read in part, is TGTGCCAGCCTTAGCGGGGGAGCTTTCTACGAG. This rearrangement joins TRBV28 to TRBJ2-7; TRBD2 aligns across 9 bases. Sequencing ends 3 residues short of the CDR3 end; the germline J gene provides the rest. Losses at the gene ends were 8 bases for V and 3 bases for J; bases not matched to a gene: 8. The germline gives CDR1 MDHEN, CDR2 SYDVKM. This CDR3 region has 14 residues.

For this clone: The sequence runs out 3 residues before the end of the CDR3; the remainder is reconstructed from the germline J gene. The chain employs TRBV18 and TRBJ1-6; TRBD1 aligns across 7 bases. The V gene's germline CDR1 is KGHSH and CDR2 LQKENI. V gave up 2 bases and J gave up 8 bases; unmatched junction bases: 3. This CDR3 region has 14 residues. The DNA read from the CDR3 is TGTGCCAGCTCACCAGACAGGGTATATTCACCC. Its protein product is CASSPDRVYSP. The complete CDR3 sequence is CASSPDRVYSPLHF. Based on the CDR3 plus reference TRBV18 and TRBJ1-6, the full variable domain is NAGVMQNPRHLVRRRGQEARLRCSPMKGHSHVYWYRQLPEEGLKFMVYLQKENIIDESGMPKERFSAEFPKEGPSILRIQQVVRGDSAAYFCASSPDRVYSPLHFGNGTRLTVT.

About this clone: The CDR3 end lies 3 residues beyond the end of the read and is filled in from the germline J gene. The chain is built from TRBV7-2 and TRBJ1-4, with a possible D match to TRBD1 (6 bases). CDR1 and CDR2 (germline): SGHTA, FQGNSA. This CDR3 is 13 amino acids long. The CDR3: CASSLPGAGKLFF. The covered CDR3 bases are TGTGCCAGCAGCTTACCAGGGGCCGGTAAA.

Remarks on this clone: With the read ending 3 residues before the CDR3 end, the germline J gene is used to fill in that end. The chain recombines TRBV7-9 with TRBJ1-1; no clear D. V dropped 5 bases and J dropped 4 bases, with 14 bases sitting between them. Germline CDR1 SEHNR, CDR2 FQNEAQ (reference sequence). The CDR3 length is 14 residues. The DNA read from the CDR3 is TGTGCCAGCAGCCTCCTAGAGCGAAGCACTGAA. It codes for CASSLLERSTE. The whole CDR3 is CASSLLERSTEAFF. Based on the CDR3 plus reference TRBV7-9 and TRBJ1-1, the full variable domain is DTGVSQNPRHKITKRGQNVTFRCDPISEHNRLYWYRQTLGQGPEFLTYFQNEAQLEKSRLLSDRFSAERPKGSFSTLEIQRTEQGDSAMYLCASSLLERSTEAFFGQGTRLTVV.

On this clone: The junction shows a germline mismatch at one end, possibly a read error. The read gets to within 3 residues of the CDR3 end, and the germline J gene fills in the rest. The chain joins TRBV5-4 to TRBJ2-3, with TRBD2 matching 10 bases. This CDR3 is built from 13 residues. Germline CDR1 SGHNT, CDR2 YYREEE (reference sequence). CDR3 protein: CATSGGATDTQYF. The CDR3 bases that were read are TGTGCCACCAGCGGGGGGGCCACAGATACG.

As for this clone: Sequencing ends 3 residues short of the CDR3 end; the germline J gene provides the rest. The rearrangement links TRBV6-1 to TRBJ2-3; either TRBD1 or TRBD2 may fit D (7 bases each). Germline-derived CDR1 and CDR2 are MNHNS and SASEGT. The CDR3 covers 14 residues. V dropped 4 bases and J dropped 4 bases, with 12 bases sitting between them. The part of the CDR3 DNA that was read is TGTGCCAGCAGTGTACAGGGGAGGGCAGATACG. It yields the protein CASSVQGRADT. The entire CDR3 protein is CASSVQGRADTQYF.

Incomplete CDR3 DNA: TGTGCCAGCAGTGACGGGACAGGTGGGGACATT. Protein: CASSDGTGGDI. The entire CDR3 protein is CASSDGTGGDIQYF. The J gene is TRBJ2-4, the V gene TRBV6-4; 8 bases match TRBD1. Read sequence stops 3 residues before the CDR3 end, and the germline J gene provides the missing end. The CDR3 is 14 amino acids. V trimming: 2 bases; J trimming: 8 bases; junction bases outside the gene matches: 5. CDR1 and CDR2 from the germline V gene are MRHNA and SNTAGT.